This T cell receptor beta chain came from a study of early T cells in non-severe SARS-CoV-2 infection. Study information: Sequencing used unsorted whole-blood bulk RNA, so chains lack pairing. Study results and caveats: The VDJdb matching leaned toward anti-spike CD8 responses and overlooked private and CD4 specificities.

This clonotype ranks as medium-sized (0.01 to 0.1%). Antigen: not known. Individual cDNA molecules were tagged with unique molecular identifiers. From the 5' RACE reads, TCRdb called clonotypes with MiXCR, one entry per CDR3 protein. The table shows approximately 27,000 distinct CDR3 sequences, with about 4.2% occurring only once. Per the germline V gene, CDR1 is LGHDT and CDR2 is YNNKEL (reference sequence). CDR3 length: 15 residues. J lost 2 bases, V lost 1 base, and 2 bases had no gene match. Sequences were obtained from whole blood. The TCR originated in an adult who was a healthcare worker with PCR-confirmed SARS-CoV-2 infection or an uninfected control (not recorded which). The V and J genes are TRBV3-1 and TRBJ1-1, with 9 nucleotides matching TRBD1. The CDR3 protein is CASSQATGGNTEAFF. The DNA of the CDR3 is TGTGCCAGCAGCCAAGCGACAGGGGGTAACACTGAAGCTTTCTTT. Looking up the rest from reference TRBV3-1 and TRBJ1-1 gives the full variable domain: DTAVSQTPKYLVTQMGNDKSIKCEQNLGHDTMYWYKQDSKKFLKIMFSYNNKELIINETVPNRFSPKSPDKAHLNLHINSLELGDSAVYFCASSQATGGNTEAFFGQGTRLTVV.